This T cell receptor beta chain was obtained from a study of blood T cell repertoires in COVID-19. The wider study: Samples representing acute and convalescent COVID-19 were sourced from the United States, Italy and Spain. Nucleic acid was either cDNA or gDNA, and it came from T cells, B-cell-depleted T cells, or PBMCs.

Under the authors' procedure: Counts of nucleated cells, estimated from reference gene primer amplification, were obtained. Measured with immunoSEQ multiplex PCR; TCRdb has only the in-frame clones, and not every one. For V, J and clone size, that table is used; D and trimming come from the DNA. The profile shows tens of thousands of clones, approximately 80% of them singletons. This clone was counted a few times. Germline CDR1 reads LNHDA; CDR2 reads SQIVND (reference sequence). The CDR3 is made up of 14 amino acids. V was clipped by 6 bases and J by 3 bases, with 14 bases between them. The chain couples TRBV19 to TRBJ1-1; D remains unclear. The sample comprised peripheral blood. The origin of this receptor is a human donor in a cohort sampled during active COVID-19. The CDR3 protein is CASSGMQADTEAFF. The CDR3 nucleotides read TGTGCCAGTAGCGGGATGCAAGCGGACACTGAAGCTTTCTTT.